This record looks at one T cell receptor (beta chain) sequence and its context. The entry originates in a study of blood T cell repertoires in COVID-19. The CDR3 is 13 residues long. With 10 bases removed from V and 7 bases from J, the gap between germline ends came to 16 bases. The germline V gene has CDR1 MNHEY and CDR2 SVGAGI. Libraries were prepared by immunoSEQ multiplex PCR; TCRdb keeps only in-frame clonotypes and omits some of them. Of 100,000 to 150,000 clones in the sample, roughly three quarters were seen once. The J gene is TRBJ1-4, the V gene TRBV6-5, with D tentatively TRBD1 (6 bases). The sequencing input was peripheral blood. The TCR was taken from a human donor in a cohort sampled during active COVID-19. CDR3 DNA: TGTGCCACCGCCCGGGACAAGAGTGAAAAACTGTTTTTT. Amino acids: CATARDKSEKLFF.